This paragraph reports one T cell receptor (beta chain). This specimen belongs to a study of blood T cell repertoires in COVID-19. Turning to the study itself: PBMCs, B-cell-depleted T cells, or T cells provided the cDNA or gDNA that made up the material.

Profiled with immunoSEQ multiplex PCR; TCRdb holds only in-frame clones, not every one. The table shows 77,000 or so clones, with roughly 83% occurring only once. Germline assignment: CDR1 MNHNY and CDR2 SVGAGI (reference sequence). This CDR3 has 15 residues. The trim removed 7 bases at V and 7 bases at J, leaving 11 bases unmatched. The sequence came from a woman aged 55 to 70 with acute or convalescent COVID-19. Sequenced: peripheral blood. The chain employs TRBV6-6 and TRBJ2-1; 9 bases line up with TRBD1. The CDR3 reads CASNVRPGTGNEQFF. The CDR3 DNA reads TGTGCCAGCAACGTAAGACCCGGGACAGGGAATGAGCAGTTCTTC.